This is a list of T cell receptor beta chains from one sample in a study of early T cells in non-severe SARS-CoV-2 infection. Each CDR3 protein gets one entry after TCRdb re-called the 5' RACE reads with MiXCR. The sample contains 55,000 to 80,000 distinct CDR3 sequences, 12% of which appear only once. Sequencing was done on a sample of whole blood. All receptors come from an adult who was a healthcare worker with PCR-confirmed SARS-CoV-2 infection or an uninfected control (not recorded which). Each CDR3 is given with its conserved first and last residue. D genes are given only for firm matches. Not all rows give a size; the values are once, few, many and, for expanded clones, a class.

TGCAGTGCAAGCCCCCCACTAGCCAAAAACATTCAGTACTTC,CSASPPLAKNIQYF,many,TRBJ2-4,-,TRBV20-1
TGTGCCAGCAGCTTGCGGGCAGGGGGCACGACAGATACGCAGTATTTT,CASSLRAGGTTDTQYF,once,TRBJ2-3,TRBD1,TRBV5-5
TGTGCCAGCAGCTCCCGGGACAGGGTTGGCAATGAGCAGTTCTTC,CASSSRDRVGNEQFF,large,TRBJ2-1,TRBD1,TRBV7-3
TGTGCCAGCAGCAGGGACCGAGCTTTCTTT,CASSRDRAFF,few,TRBJ1-1,-,TRBV6-6
TGTGCCAGCAGCTCGAGGCCTAACACCGGGGAGCTGTTTTTT,CASSSRPNTGELFF,-,TRBJ2-2,-,TRBV7-9
TGTGCCAGCAGTTACGGACGGAGCTCCTACGAGCAGTACTTC,CASSYGRSSYEQYF,many,TRBJ2-7,-,TRBV6-5
TGCGCCAGCAGCTTCGGGACGGATAATTCACCCCTCCACTTT,CASSFGTDNSPLHF,many,TRBJ1-6,-,TRBV5-1
TGCAGCGTTGAATGGCAGAACGCGAACACCGGGGAGCTGTTTTTT,CSVEWQNANTGELFF,many,TRBJ2-2,-,TRBV29-1
TGTGCCAGCAGCTTAGGGCCTCCTGGTGAAGCTTTCTTT,CASSLGPPGEAFF,few,TRBJ1-1,-,TRBV7-4
TGTGCCAGCTCACCGGCGGGACGGCGGCAGACAGATACGCAGTATTTT,CASSPAGRRQTDTQYF,-,TRBJ2-3,-,TRBV18
TGTGCCAGCAGCCAGCCGGGACAGGCGGCAGATACGCAGTATTTT,CASSQPGQAADTQYF,few,TRBJ2-3,TRBD1,TRBV28
TGCAGTGCTCGTAACACAGATACGCAGTATTTT,CSARNTDTQYF,-,TRBJ2-3,-,TRBV20-1
TGTGCCAGCAGGCGGGGCCGAGAAAAACTGTTTTTT,CASRRGREKLFF,-,TRBJ1-4,-,TRBV12-3/TRBV12-4
TGTGCCAGCTCCAGGACGCACGAGCAGTACTTC,CASSRTHEQYF,-,TRBJ2-7,-,TRBV11-2
TGTGCCAGCTCACCAAGACAGGGGTACTCACCCCTCCACTTT,CASSPRQGYSPLHF,many,TRBJ1-6,TRBD1,TRBV18
TGTGCCAGCAGTTACTCGAAGACGGGGGAAACTAATGAAAAACTGTTTTTT,CASSYSKTGETNEKLFF,-,TRBJ1-4,-,TRBV6-6
TGTGCCAGCAGATCTAGCGGGAGCTCCAAAAACATTCAGTACTTC,CASRSSGSSKNIQYF,many,TRBJ2-4,TRBD2,TRBV12-3/TRBV12-4
TGTGCCAGCAGCATCAACAGGGACCAGCCCCAGCATTTT,CASSINRDQPQHF,-,TRBJ1-5,-,TRBV11-2
TGTGCCAGCAGTGCGCGGCAGGGGGTGATCAACACTGAAGCTTTCTTT,CASSARQGVINTEAFF,-,TRBJ1-1,TRBD1,TRBV6-1
TGTGCCAGCAGTTACTTCTTTGTGGGTGACAGATCGAAGTCGGGCGAGCAGTACTTC,CASSYFFVGDRSKSGEQYF,many,TRBJ2-7,-,TRBV6-2/TRBV6-3
TGTGCCAGCAGCCGCTCGACAGGCACCGGGGAGCTGTTTTTT,CASSRSTGTGELFF,few,TRBJ2-2,-,TRBV16
TGTGCCAGCAGTCCGCCTCTTGCGGGGGCGGCTCAGCCCCAGCATTTT,CASSPPLAGAAQPQHF,-,TRBJ1-5,-,TRBV6-6
TGCAGTGCTAGAGACACGCTAGGTCATGGCTACACCTTC,CSARDTLGHGYTF,many,TRBJ1-2,-,TRBV20-1
TGTGCCAGCAGCCAAGTACCGGGCAGGGAGTACGAGCAGTACTTC,CASSQVPGREYEQYF,few,TRBJ2-7,-,TRBV14
TGTGCCAGCAGACGAACCGGACAGAACAATGAGCAGTTCTTC,CASRRTGQNNEQFF,-,TRBJ2-1,-,TRBV6-2/TRBV6-3
TGTGCCAGCAGCGCGTCCCAGGGCGCCGGGGAGCTGTTTTTT,CASSASQGAGELFF,few,TRBJ2-2,-,TRBV5-5
TGTGCCACCAGTGAAAGACTCCCCTGGAATGAGCAGTTCTTC,CATSERLPWNEQFF,many,TRBJ2-1,-,TRBV24-1
TGCGCCAGCAACCAAGATCCGTCCAGGGCGAACACCGGGGAGCTGTTTTTT,CASNQDPSRANTGELFF,-,TRBJ2-2,-,TRBV4-1
TGTGCCAGCAGCTTAGGCGGAATGGGGGCGAACACCGGGGAGCTGTTTTTT,CASSLGGMGANTGELFF,few,TRBJ2-2,-,TRBV11-3
TGCAGTGCTAGACCCCGATTATCTAGCGGGGGCACAGATACGCAGTATTTT,CSARPRLSSGGTDTQYF,many,TRBJ2-3,TRBD2,TRBV20-1
TGTGCCAGTAGCCAGCCCACCCTCAGGGACAGAAGATCCCAGCATTTT,CASSQPTLRDRRSQHF,many,TRBJ1-5,TRBD1,TRBV19
TGTGCCAGCAGCCGAGGGGGCGGGGCCCCTGGCACAGATACGCAGTATTTT,CASSRGGGAPGTDTQYF,-,TRBJ2-3,-,TRBV7-6
TGTGCCAGCAGCCCCCCGTATGAGTGGACCCAGTACTTC,CASSPPYEWTQYF,-,TRBJ2-5,-,TRBV11-2
TGCAGCCTTGTGGCTACCGGGAGGCAGATTGAGCAGTTCTTC,CSLVATGRQIEQFF,many,TRBJ2-1,TRBD2,TRBV29-1
TGTGCCAGCAGTTACTCGAGGGCCTCCTACGAGCAGTACTTC,CASSYSRASYEQYF,-,TRBJ2-7,-,TRBV6-5
TGCGCCAGCAGCTTCCCCGGGACGGGAGGGACTGAAGCTTTCTTT,CASSFPGTGGTEAFF,-,TRBJ1-1,-,TRBV5-1
TGTGCCAGCAGAGGACAGCTAACGAACACCGGGGAGCTGTTTTTT,CASRGQLTNTGELFF,few,TRBJ2-2,-,TRBV6-6
TGTGCCAGCAGCTTGAAGAATAGCGGGACAACCTCCTACGAGCAGTACTTC,CASSLKNSGTTSYEQYF,many,TRBJ2-7,TRBD2,TRBV5-5
TGTGCCATCAGGGGTACAGATACGCAGTATTTT,CAIRGTDTQYF,few,TRBJ2-3,-,TRBV10-3
TGCGCCAGCAGCCAAGATGGGGCAGGGGCCTCCTACGAGCAGTACTTC,CASSQDGAGASYEQYF,few,TRBJ2-7,-,TRBV4-1
TGCAGTGCTGGGCGACTAGCGGGGGAGATCACAGATACGCAGTATTTT,CSAGRLAGEITDTQYF,-,TRBJ2-3,TRBD2,TRBV20-1
TGCAGTGCTAGAGATCCCCGGAGCGGGAGGGGTTCATACAATGAGCAGTTCTTC,CSARDPRSGRGSYNEQFF,-,TRBJ2-1,TRBD2,TRBV20-1
TGTGCCAGCAGCTTAGGACCCAACGCCTATAATTCACCCCTCCACTTT,CASSLGPNAYNSPLHF,-,TRBJ1-6,-,TRBV7-6
TGTGCCAGCAGCTCACACCCTAGCGGGGTCGAAGAGACCCAGTACTTC,CASSSHPSGVEETQYF,many,TRBJ2-5,TRBD2,TRBV12-3/TRBV12-4
TGTGCCAGCAGCCCCCTCGGGACAACGTCGGAGACCCAGTACTTC,CASSPLGTTSETQYF,many,TRBJ2-5,-,TRBV7-2
TGCAGTGCTAGACCTGGGGACAGGGCCCAAAACACTGAAGCTTTCTTT,CSARPGDRAQNTEAFF,many,TRBJ1-1,TRBD1,TRBV20-1
TGTGCCACCAGTGATTTGTTGGTACGGTATTCGTATGAGCAGTTCTTC,CATSDLLVRYSYEQFF,many,TRBJ2-1,-,TRBV24-1
TGCAGCGGTAGCGTAGGTGGCACCGGGGAGCTGTTTTTT,CSGSVGGTGELFF,many,TRBJ2-2,-,TRBV29-1
TGTGCCGGATCCGGGACTAGCGCCGGGGAGCTGTTTTTT,CAGSGTSAGELFF,many,TRBJ2-2,TRBD2,TRBV6-2/TRBV6-3
TGTGCCAGCAGCAACAGAAACTACGAGCAGTACTTC,CASSNRNYEQYF,many,TRBJ2-7,-,TRBV4-2
TGTGCCAGCAGCTCAAGACTAGCGGGAGTTAGCGAGCAGTTCTTC,CASSSRLAGVSEQFF,-,TRBJ2-1,TRBD2,TRBV11-2
TGTGCCAGTAGTATTTACGGGGGAGATACGCAGTATTTT,CASSIYGGDTQYF,many,TRBJ2-3,-,TRBV19
TGTGCCAGCCTCCGGGACTACACAGATACGCAGTATTTT,CASLRDYTDTQYF,many,TRBJ2-3,TRBD2,TRBV6-2/TRBV6-3
TGCAGTGCTACCGGTCTAGCGGGGGCCCCCCCGGAGACCCAGTACTTC,CSATGLAGAPPETQYF,few,TRBJ2-5,TRBD2,TRBV20-1
TGTGCCAGCTCACCACGGGCGAGGAACACTGAAGCTTTCTTT,CASSPRARNTEAFF,many,TRBJ1-1,-,TRBV18
TGTGCCAGCAGCCTTCACTTGAGGGAGACCCAGTACTTC,CASSLHLRETQYF,-,TRBJ2-5,-,TRBV9
TGTGCCTGGAGATCTGTGGGCCTCCTCTACGAGCAGTACTTC,CAWRSVGLLYEQYF,few,TRBJ2-7,-,TRBV30